Listed below are T cell receptor beta chains from one sample, sequenced in a study of T cell clones after liver transplantation. Data came from immunoSEQ multiplex PCR; TCRdb stores just in-frame clones and leaves some out. The table has around 100,000 clones, around 83% seen once; the top ten hold 0.99%. Here the sequenced sample was CD4+ T cells from blood, taken before liver transplant. These receptors all come from a human donor who received a liver transplant. CDR3s include the opening cysteine and the closing phenylalanine or tryptophan. D genes are given only for firm matches. Clone size is not always given. Where it is, it says once, few, many or a class for expanded clones.

v_call,j_call,d_call,clone_size,cdr3_nt,cdr3_aa
TRBV5-1,TRBJ2-5,TRBD2,.,TGCGCCAGCAGCTCCGGGGGGACTACTTTCCAAGAGACCCAGTACTTC,CASSSGGTTFQETQYF
TRBV27,TRBJ1-5,TRBD1,.,TGTGCCAGCAGTCTGGGCGGGACAGTCAATCAGCCCCAGCATTTT,CASSLGGTVNQPQHF
TRBV5-1,TRBJ2-5,TRBD2,.,TGCGCCAGCAGCCGGACTAGCGGGGACGGGGAGACCCAGTACTTC,CASSRTSGDGETQYF
TRBV19,TRBJ1-1,.,many,TGTGCCACTTACCGGGGCACTGAAGCTTTCTTT,CATYRGTEAFF
TRBV5-8,TRBJ1-2,.,.,TGTGCCAGCAGCTTGGGGCCTCTCGCTGGCTACACCTTC,CASSLGPLAGYTF
TRBV7-2,TRBJ2-3,TRBD2,.,TGTGCCAGCAGCTTAGACGGGAGGTGGGCAGATACGCAGTATTTT,CASSLDGRWADTQYF
TRBV18,TRBJ2-2,.,once,TGTGCCAGCTCACCTAGCCCGAACACCGGGGAGCTGTTTTTT,CASSPSPNTGELFF
TRBV4-3,TRBJ1-2,.,.,TGCGCCAGCAGCCAAGACCGCTATGGCTACACCTTC,CASSQDRYGYTF
TRBV18,TRBJ2-7,.,.,TGTGCCAGCTCACCCGGGGCCGAGCAGTACTTC,CASSPGAEQYF
TRBV6-1,TRBJ2-1,.,.,TGTGCCAGCAGTGAAAATAGTCCCCCTTTTAGCTCCTACAATGAGCAGTTCTTC,CASSENSPPFSSYNEQFF
TRBV29-1,TRBJ1-1,.,.,TGCAGCGTTCCCCGGAAAAGACGTTTTGAAGCTTTCTTT,CSVPRKRRFEAFF
TRBV2,TRBJ2-7,TRBD2,.,TGTGCCAGCAGGACTAGCGGGAGTTCCGGCGAGCAGTACTTC,CASRTSGSSGEQYF
TRBV4-2,TRBJ2-4,TRBD2,.,TGTGCCAGCAGCCCCTCTCAGGGGCCCCAGCGGGGGGGGATACTAGCCAAAAACATTCAGTACTTC,CASSPSQGPQRGGILAKNIQYF
TRBV28,TRBJ1-4,.,.,TGTGCCAGCAGTTTAGGGGGCCTTAATGAAAAACTGTTTTTT,CASSLGGLNEKLFF
TRBV18,TRBJ2-7,.,.,TGTGCCAGCTCGGAGGGTTGGGGGACAAACTACGAGCAGTACTTC,CASSEGWGTNYEQYF
TRBV10-3,TRBJ1-4,.,.,TGTGCCATCAGTGACTCGGGAGCCAACGATGAAAAACTGTTTTTT,CAISDSGANDEKLFF
TRBV10-3,TRBJ2-2,TRBD2,.,TGTGCCATCAGTGAGTCTACTAGCGTCTCCGGGGAGCTGTTTTTT,CAISESTSVSGELFF
TRBV5-1,TRBJ1-2,TRBD1,.,TGCGCCAGCAGCCTGACAGGGACCGCTAACTATGGCTACACCTTC,CASSLTGTANYGYTF
TRBV5-5,TRBJ1-5,.,.,TGTGCCAGCAGCCCCCTGCTGGGGGGTTTGCGGCCCCAGCATTTT,CASSPLLGGLRPQHF
TRBV2,TRBJ2-6,.,.,TGTGCCAGCAGCTCGTGGGGTTCTGGGGCCAACGTCCTGACTTTC,CASSSWGSGANVLTF
TRBV18,TRBJ2-1,.,.,TGTGCCAGCTCACCATCGGACAAGCCCGAGCAGTTCTTC,CASSPSDKPEQFF
TRBV7-2,TRBJ2-3,.,.,TGTGCCAGCAGCTTAGGTCGGATCTCTATGGATACGCAGTATTTT,CASSLGRISMDTQYF
TRBV4-2,TRBJ2-7,TRBD1,.,TGTGCCAGCAGCGCTACGGGACAGATCTACGAGCAGTACTTC,CASSATGQIYEQYF
TRBV27,TRBJ2-2,.,.,TGTGCCAGCAGGCCGGGACACTCGAAAACCGGGGAGCTGTTTTTT,CASRPGHSKTGELFF